Listed below are T cell receptor beta chains from one sample, sequenced in a study of OX40 agonist ivuxolimab in advanced cancers. Only in-frame clones appear in the TCRdb table, and some are missing; sequencing was by immunoSEQ multiplex PCR. The table records 50,000 to 55,000 clones, around four fifths of them present only once. The specimen comprised CD4+ or CD8+ T cells sorted from blood, sampled in a trial of the OX40 agonist ivuxolimab. Receptors originate from an adult with an advanced solid tumor such as melanoma, head and neck, liver or kidney cancer. The CDR3 runs from the conserved cysteine through the conserved F or W. Fields, in order: clone size, J gene, D gene, V gene, CDR3 DNA, CDR3 protein. The D gene is left open where the match is weak. Expanded clones get a size class; other rows say once, few or many, or leave the size out.

NA	TRBJ1-6	NA	TRBV5-8	TGTGCCAGCAGACTTCGTAGGGCACCCCTCCACTTT	CASRLRRAPLHF
NA	TRBJ2-7	NA	TRBV5-4	TGTGCCAGCAGCTTGAGTGGCATTACCTACGAGCAGTACTTC	CASSLSGITYEQYF
once	TRBJ2-2	NA	TRBV2	TGTGCCAGCGGCTGGGACACAGCGAACACCGGGGAGCTGTTTTTT	CASGWDTANTGELFF
NA	TRBJ1-6	NA	TRBV2	TGTGCCAGCAGTGAAGCGCAGACGCTGAATTCACCCCTCCACTTT	CASSEAQTLNSPLHF
NA	TRBJ1-5	NA	TRBV7-2	TGTGCCAGCAGCTTAGCCCAGTCAAATCAGCCCCAGCATTTT	CASSLAQSNQPQHF
NA	TRBJ1-1	NA	TRBV6-1	TGTGCCAGCAGTGAGAGACGGACGAACACTGAAGCTTTCTTT	CASSERRTNTEAFF
few	TRBJ2-5	TRBD2	TRBV6-5	TGTGCCAGCAGTGGGGGACTAGTGTACGAGACCCAGTACTTC	CASSGGLVYETQYF
NA	TRBJ1-2	NA	TRBV6-4	TGTGCCAGCAGCCAGGACGCCCTTTCAGCGGGCTACACCTTC	CASSQDALSAGYTF
NA	TRBJ2-6	TRBD1	TRBV5-4	TGTGCCAGCAGCTTGGGGACAGGGGGTGCTGGGGCCAACGTCCTGACTTTC	CASSLGTGGAGANVLTF
NA	TRBJ2-5	NA	TRBV2	TGTGCCAGCAGTGACACCCTCGGGGAGACCCAGTACTTC	CASSDTLGETQYF
NA	TRBJ1-6	NA	TRBV7-2	TGTGCCAGCAGCCAAAACGGAGGGGCCAATAATTCACCCCTCCACTTT	CASSQNGGANNSPLHF